This T cell receptor (beta chain) was retrieved from a study of shared clonotypes between healthy human individuals. V gave up 0 bases and J gave up 0 bases, with 10 bases separating them. Germline-derived CDR1 and CDR2 are SGDLS and YYNGEE. The CDR3 is 16 residues long. Per the original data handling: Filtering of immunoSEQ junctional sequences could not match full-length read filtering. The protocol was immunoSEQ multiplex PCR, while the TCRdb copy is restricted to in-frame clones and leaves out a portion. V and J calls and clone size follow that table, whereas D and trimming were derived from the DNA. The sample shows about 2.3 million clones, roughly 90% of them seen only once. Donors included only healthy HIV-negative adults lacking recent acute infections or vaccinations.

The receptor comes from a man aged 18 to 30 in good health. Some clones in this sample may be carry-over from other donors' samples. The sequencing input was naive CD4+ T cells from PBMCs. This sample's subset: CD45RA+ positively selected. J is TRBJ2-1 and V is TRBV9; D ambiguous. CDR3 in DNA: TGTGCCAGCAGCGTAGATGTCGCCAGCTCCTACAATGAGCAGTTCTTC. It codes for CASSVDVASSYNEQFF.